This entry is about one T cell receptor (beta chain). Its antigen is as yet unknown. Random hexamers were used to reverse transcribe an amount of about 0.45 to 1 ug RNA. Amplification of TCR beta CDR3 was carried out by immunoSEQ multiplex PCR, which covered 54 Vbeta and 13 Jbeta segments. From the immunoSEQ multiplex PCR reads, TCRdb called clonotypes with MiXCR, one entry per CDR3 protein. The data contain about 300,000 distinct CDR3 sequences, about 88% of them singletons. This entry is derived from a study of CD8 T cells in Susac syndrome. Notes on the study in general: That the number of individuals in its TCR sequencing and HLA analysis was relatively small was acknowledged by the study.

Sequencing targeted TCR beta in T cells from blood (CD8+ and CD4+). It was negative isolation that provided the CD8+ and CD4+ T cells, whereas TEMRA cells were enriched by FACS. The CDR3 extends over 14 amino acids. Germline V gene lookup returns CDR1 MNHEY and CDR2 SMNVEV (reference sequence). V dropped 6 bases and J dropped 7; count of bases not matched to a gene: 7. The sample taken for sequencing was CD8+ T cells from PBMCs. The rearrangement joins TRBV27 to TRBJ2-2; 8 positions agree with TRBD2. This clonotype originated in a human donor with multiple sclerosis. The CDR3 nucleotides read TGTGCCAGCAGCCTTAGCGGGGCCGGCGGGGAGCTGTTTTTT. This translates into CASSLSGAGGELFF.